This T cell receptor beta chain came from a study of graft-versus-host responses after intestinal transplantation. On the study more broadly: Multivisceral, liver-intestinal, or isolated intestinal transplants were received by the recipients. Regarding the study as a whole: In recipient marrow, GvH clones were found, and some appeared first in ileum or blood. Levels of circulating GvH clones at their peak were associated with early post-transplant HvG declines.

Plating of about 200,000 CFSE-labeled responder cells was done together with about 200,000 irradiated, violet-dye-labeled stimulator cells. Both CD3+CD4+ and CD3+CD8+ responders that were proliferating and CFSE-low underwent sorting after the reaction. Profiling relied on immunoSEQ multiplex PCR, and the TCRdb table lists in-frame clones only, not all of them. The repertoire holds under 15,000 clones, with about a third as singletons. Germline lookup yields CDR1 GTSNPN and CDR2 SVGIG (reference sequence). Trimming left V 0 bases short and J 3 bases short, with 13 bases between. The CDR3 runs 15 residues.

The chain employs TRBV30 and TRBJ2-3; the D is unclear. Sequences were derived from alloreactive CD8+ T cells from a mixed lymphocyte reaction culture, sampled before intestinal transplant. Sample subset: CFSE-low proliferating T cells sorted from approximately 6-day pre-transplant mixed lymphocyte reaction (GvH or HvG direction). This sequence originates from a human patient who received an intestinal transplant. Here the CDR3 reads CAWSVDDPATDTQYF. The CDR3 nucleotides read TGTGCCTGGAGTGTAGACGACCCGGCTACAGATACGCAGTATTTT.